The entry that follows covers one T cell receptor beta chain sequence. The record originates from a study of blood T cell repertoires in COVID-19. Study in general: COVID-19 samples collected from the United States, Italy and Spain covered acute and convalescent phases. From T cells, B-cell-depleted T cells, or PBMCs came the material, which was cDNA or gDNA.

V lost 1 base to trimming and J lost 4 bases, with 17 bases between them. The CDR3 is 16 residues long. Germline V gene data show CDR1 as SQVTM and CDR2 as ANQGSEA. Original processing methods: It was from reference gene primer amplification that nucleated cell counts were estimated. TCRdb's table, derived via immunoSEQ multiplex PCR, lists solely in-frame clones and lacks some. D and trimming come from the DNA, and the V and J calls and clone size come from that table. In the table there are some 300,000 clones, about nine tenths of which are singletons. Sequencing used peripheral blood. The chain links TRBV29-1 to TRBJ2-1; the D gene is possibly TRBD2 (6 bases). This clonotype originated in a man between 18 and 29 years old with active or convalescent COVID-19. CDR3: CSVEAAWEVDYNEQFF. In nucleotides, the CDR3 is TGCAGCGTTGAAGCAGCATGGGAGGTCGATTACAATGAGCAGTTCTTC.